Listed below are T cell receptor beta chains from one sample, sequenced in a study of response to subunit inactivated influenza vaccine. TCRdb ran MiXCR on the RT-PCR reads and lists one entry per CDR3 protein. The repertoire holds around 650,000 distinct CDR3 sequences, 15% to 18% seen once, with 11% in the top ten. This specimen consisted of PBMCs from blood, obtained roughly 12 days after vaccination. The receptors derive from a man aged 45-60 years who received an inactivated influenza vaccine. Both conserved end residues are part of each CDR3. The D gene is left open where the match is weak. The size of a clone is reported for some rows only, either as once, few or many, or as a class for expanded clones.

TRBJ2-3	few	TRBV29-1	-	TGCAGCGTTGAAGCTGGGAGTCGTGTTGCGCAGTATTTT	CSVEAGSRVAQYF
TRBJ1-2	-	TRBV12-3/TRBV12-4	TRBD1	TGTGCCAGCAGTCCTCGACAGGGGGCTGGGGATGGCTACACCTTC	CASSPRQGAGDGYTF
TRBJ1-5	-	TRBV12-3/TRBV12-4	TRBD1	TGTGCCAGCAGTTTGATAATCGGACAGGTTATGAGCAATCAGCCCCAGCATTTT	CASSLIIGQVMSNQPQHF
TRBJ2-7	few	TRBV6-2/TRBV6-3	-	TGTGCCAGCACCTCCCCTGACACCGGGGAGTTCGAGCAGTACTTC	CASTSPDTGEFEQYF
TRBJ2-5	-	TRBV7-2	TRBD1	TGTGCCAGCGCGTACAGGGGGGAGACCCAGTACTTC	CASAYRGETQYF
TRBJ1-1	-	TRBV12-3/TRBV12-4	-	TGTGCCAGCACCGAGGACGGCCTGAACACTGAAGCTTTCTTT	CASTEDGLNTEAFF
TRBJ2-2	many	TRBV7-2	-	TGTGCCAGCAGCTTAGTAGGGGGCACCGGGGAGCTGTTTTTT	CASSLVGGTGELFF
TRBJ2-1	few	TRBV20-1	TRBD1	TGCAGTGCTAGAGATCCCGGGACAGGGGGCTACAATGAGCAGTTCTTC	CSARDPGTGGYNEQFF
TRBJ1-2	few	TRBV10-2	TRBD1	TGCGCCAGCAGTCCCCGACAGGGTACCTATGGCTACACCTTC	CASSPRQGTYGYTF
TRBJ2-2	few	TRBV9	-	TGTGCCAGCAGCACCCGTTACACCGGGGAGCTGTTTTTT	CASSTRYTGELFF
TRBJ2-7	few	TRBV29-1	-	TGCAGCGTTGGCAGGGCATGGGAGCAGTACTTC	CSVGRAWEQYF
TRBJ2-1	few	TRBV15	-	TGTGCCACCAGCGGGAAAAGGGGATACAATGAGCAGTTCTTC	CATSGKRGYNEQFF
TRBJ2-5	few	TRBV29-1	-	TGCAGCGTCGGCCTTGTGGGGGGAGCCGGCGAGACCCAGTACTTC	CSVGLVGGAGETQYF
TRBJ2-1	-	TRBV7-6	TRBD2	TGTGCCAGCAGCGCTCGATCATTACTAGCGGGAGTTCCGAATGAGCAGTTCTTC	CASSARSLLAGVPNEQFF
TRBJ2-5	-	TRBV28	-	TGTGCCAGCAGTCCTGCCTCCCCGACGGGGGGCGAACAAGAGACCCAGTACTTC	CASSPASPTGGEQETQYF
TRBJ2-2	many	TRBV24-1	-	TGTGCCACCAGTGACCCCGGGACTGCGAACACCGGGGAGCTGTTTTTT	CATSDPGTANTGELFF
TRBJ2-1	-	TRBV5-6	-	TGTGCCAGCAGCTTGACAGGGCCCAATGAGCAGTTCTTC	CASSLTGPNEQFF
TRBJ1-1	few	TRBV29-1	-	TGCAGCGTTGAACTACCTACGAACACTGAAGCTTTCTTT	CSVELPTNTEAFF
TRBJ1-1	-	TRBV7-8	-	TGTGCCAGCACCCAGGGGCGCGGCAGGGCGAACACTGAAGCTTTCTTT	CASTQGRGRANTEAFF
TRBJ2-5	-	TRBV29-1	TRBD1	TGCAGCGTACCGGGACAGGGTTCCTTTGGGTCAGAGACCCAGTACTTC	CSVPGQGSFGSETQYF
TRBJ2-5	-	TRBV3-1	-	TGTGCCAGCAGCCAAGGCTTTACATCTCTAGAGACCCAGTACTTC	CASSQGFTSLETQYF
TRBJ2-2	-	TRBV9	-	TGTGCCAGCAGCCCTAAGCCGGGAGTTACCGGGGAGCTGTTTTTT	CASSPKPGVTGELFF
TRBJ2-1	-	TRBV9	TRBD2	TGTGCCAGCAGCCCAACCGGGACTAGCGGGGCTAATGAGCAGTTCTTC	CASSPTGTSGANEQFF
TRBJ2-3	many	TRBV28	-	TGTGCCAGCAGTTTTTCGACTATTTTGGGCCCTGGTCGCACAGATACGCAGTATTTT	CASSFSTILGPGRTDTQYF
TRBJ2-1	-	TRBV7-8	TRBD2	TGTGCCAGCAGCTTAGAACTTATGGCTAGCGGGGGCCTAGTTGCTGAGCAGTTCTTC	CASSLELMASGGLVAEQFF
TRBJ2-7	few	TRBV7-2	-	TGTGCCAGCAGCCCGGGCCTTGGCGGTATTTATATGTACTTC	CASSPGLGGIYMYF
TRBJ2-1	few	TRBV10-3	-	TGTGCCATCAGTTTTCCGGGGGACCTCGGCCCAGGGAACTACAATGAGCAGTTCTTC	CAISFPGDLGPGNYNEQFF
TRBJ2-2	-	TRBV12-3/TRBV12-4	-	TGTGCCAGCAGTTTACATGTCCTAGGGACCGGGGAGCTGTTTTTT	CASSLHVLGTGELFF
TRBJ2-7	few	TRBV29-1	-	TGCAGCGTTCGTCCCGGGACAGGGACTAGAGAGCAGTACTTC	CSVRPGTGTREQYF
TRBJ1-5	many	TRBV27	TRBD1	TGTGCCAGCAGTTTAAGACAGGGCGGCAATCAGCCCCAGCATTTT	CASSLRQGGNQPQHF
TRBJ2-1	-	TRBV6-2/TRBV6-3	-	TGTGCCAGCAGTGACCCCACTAGGGGGAGAATATACAATGAGCAGTTCTTC	CASSDPTRGRIYNEQFF
TRBJ1-4	few	TRBV30	TRBD1	TGTGCTGGACAGGTTATTAATGAAAAACTGTTTTTT	CAGQVINEKLFF
TRBJ2-7	many	TRBV7-9	-	TGTGCCAGCAGCTCCTCGCTGCGCCACGAGCAGTACTTC	CASSSSLRHEQYF
TRBJ2-7	-	TRBV30	-	TGTGCCTGGAGTCGAGACATGTCCTACGAGCAGTACTTC	CAWSRDMSYEQYF
TRBJ1-5	-	TRBV2	-	TGTGCCAGCAGCGCCGGACTGAATCAGCCCCAGCATTTT	CASSAGLNQPQHF
TRBJ2-3	-	TRBV7-9	-	TGTGCCAGCAGCCAGAAAGGGGGCACAGATACGCAGTATTTT	CASSQKGGTDTQYF
TRBJ2-3	-	TRBV7-9	-	TGTGCCAGCAGCTTACCCAAGGCAGGGACTGGGGCAGATACGCAGTATTTT	CASSLPKAGTGADTQYF
TRBJ1-1	many	TRBV10-3	TRBD1	TGTGCCATCAGGGAGACAGGGGGTCTGAACACTGAAGCTTTCTTT	CAIRETGGLNTEAFF
TRBJ2-5	-	TRBV9	TRBD2	TGTGCCAGCAGCGTAGCTCCGCGGGAGGGCCAAGAGACCCAGTACTTC	CASSVAPREGQETQYF
TRBJ2-5	-	TRBV7-8	TRBD2	TGTGCCAGCAGCTTAGCGTTGCGGGGGGGATTGGAGACCCAGTACTTC	CASSLALRGGLETQYF